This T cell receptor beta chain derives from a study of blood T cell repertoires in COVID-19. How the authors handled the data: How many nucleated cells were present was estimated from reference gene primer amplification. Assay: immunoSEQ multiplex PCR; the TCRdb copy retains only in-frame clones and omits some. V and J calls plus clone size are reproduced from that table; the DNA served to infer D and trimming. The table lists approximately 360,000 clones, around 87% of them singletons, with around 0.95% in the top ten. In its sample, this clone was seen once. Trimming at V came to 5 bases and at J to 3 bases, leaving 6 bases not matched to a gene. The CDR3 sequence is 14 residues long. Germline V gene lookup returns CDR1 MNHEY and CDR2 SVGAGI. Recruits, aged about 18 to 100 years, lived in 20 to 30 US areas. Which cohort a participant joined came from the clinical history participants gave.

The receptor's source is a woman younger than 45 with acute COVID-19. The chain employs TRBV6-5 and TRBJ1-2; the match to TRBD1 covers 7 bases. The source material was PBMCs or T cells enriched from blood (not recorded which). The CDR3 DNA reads TGTGCCAGCAGTAACAGGGGCGAGGACTATGGCTACACCTTC. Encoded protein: CASSNRGEDYGYTF.